This TCR beta chain was captured by sequencing in a study of a mutant IDH1 vaccine in newly diagnosed glioma. Study in general: Vaccination followed radiotherapy alone by 4-6 weeks, or accompanied temozolomide cycles. Receipt of radiotherapy, temozolomide, or both preceded the study, and most received both.

Study outcomes and limitations: Evidence of vaccine-induced immune responses was documented in approximately 93% of patients. Any relationship between pseudoprogression and changes in top peripheral T cell clonotypes seemed absent.

With regard to this clone: Its antigen is not identified.

The time point here: week 23, last vaccination. Topical imiquimod accompanied each vaccine dose, which consisted of 300 ug of mutant IDH1 20-mer peptide. The assay was immunoSEQ multiplex PCR, and TCRdb's table has in-frame clones only and misses some. This sample has roughly 52,000 clones, with about four fifths found just once. The receptor was isolated from a man between 35 and 55 years old with glioma. The sequencing used PBMCs, collected from a glioma patient whose treatment included an IDH1 peptide vaccine.

The CDR3 DNA reads TGTGCCAGCTCACCTGGGACAGCAGGAAATTCACCCCTCCACTTT. This translates into CASSPGTAGNSPLHF. The chain carries TRBV18 and TRBJ1-6; 7 bases align to TRBD1. CDR1 is KGHSH, CDR2 LQKENI, per germline. After removal of 3 bases from V and 7 bases from J, the junction contained 6 bases not matched to a gene. The CDR3 is 15 amino acids. Based on the CDR3 plus reference TRBV18 and TRBJ1-6, the full variable domain is NAGVMQNPRHLVRRRGQEARLRCSPMKGHSHVYWYRQLPEEGLKFMVYLQKENIIDESGMPKERFSAEFPKEGPSILRIQQVVRGDSAAYFCASSPGTAGNSPLHFGNGTRLTVT.